What follows are 20 T cell receptor beta chains derived from one specimen sequenced in a study of OX40 agonist ivuxolimab in advanced cancers. Libraries were prepared by immunoSEQ multiplex PCR; TCRdb keeps only in-frame clonotypes and omits some of them. The table lists over 40,000 clones, roughly 89% of them singletons. The sequencing used CD4+ or CD8+ T cells sorted from blood, collected in a trial of the OX40 agonist ivuxolimab. The receptors were gathered from an adult with an advanced solid tumor such as melanoma, head and neck, liver or kidney cancer.

This clone was observed once. The chain couples TRBV6-5 to TRBJ1-4, with D uncertain. The V end lost 0 bases, the J end lost 7 bases, and 3 bases lay between the germline ends. This CDR3 contains 12 residues. Germline V gives CDR1 MNHEY, CDR2 SVGAGI. This chain's CDR3 is CASSYSGEKLFF. CDR3 in DNA: TGTGCCAGCAGTTACTCTGGTGAAAAACTGTTTTTT.

V usage is TRBV19 and J usage is TRBJ2-6; D uncertain. Germline V lookup: CDR1 LNHDA, CDR2 SQIVND (reference sequence). V was shortened by 8 bases and J by 1 base, with 15 bases between the two germline ends. This CDR3 comprises 16 residues. The CDR3 coding sequence is TGTGCCAGTGCCCTACGATGGGTGTCTGGGGCCAACGTCCTGACTTTC. This translates into CASALRWVSGANVLTF.

The sample holds a few counts of this clone. The V gene is TRBV5-5, the J gene TRBJ1-5; TRBD1 aligns across 7 bases. Losses at the gene ends were 0 bases for V and 7 bases for J; bases not matched to a gene: 4. This CDR3 has 14 amino acids. CDR1 SGHKS and CDR2 YYEKEE come from the germline V gene (reference sequence). CDR3 amino acids: CASSLVGGRQPQHF. The CDR3 bases are TGTGCCAGCAGCTTGGTAGGGGGCCGACAGCCCCAGCATTTT. The full variable domain, in which reference TRBV5-5 and TRBJ1-5 provide the parts outside the CDR3, is DAGVTQSPTHLIKTRGQQVTLRCSPISGHKSVSWYQQVLGQGPQFIFQYYEKEERGRGNFPDRFSARQFPNYSSELNVNALLLGDSALYLCASSLVGGRQPQHFGDGTRLSIL.

This chain joins TRBV10-1 and TRBJ2-7; D uncertain. CDR3 length equals 14 residues. CDR1 is WNHNN, CDR2 SYGVQD, per germline (reference sequence). V dropped 0 bases and J dropped 3 bases, with 9 bases sitting between them. The CDR3 DNA follows: TGCGCCAGCAGTGAGTCGGGTATGGGCTACGAGCAGTACTTC. It is translated as CASSESGMGYEQYF.

This sequence joins TRBV19 and TRBJ2-3; 10 nucleotides agree with TRBD2. V dropped 6 bases and J dropped 8; count of bases not matched to a gene: 11. The CDR3 consists of 15 residues. Germline assignment: CDR1 LNHDA and CDR2 SQIVND (reference sequence). CDR3 nucleotide sequence: TGTGCCAGTAGAACTAGCGGGACCTTCGCTTCTACGCAGTATTTT. The encoded protein is CASRTSGTFASTQYF.

The chain couples TRBV5-4 to TRBJ1-5, with D uncertain. Trimming cost V 2 bases and J 7 bases, with 10 bases left between them. The CDR3 runs to 13 residues. In germline, CDR1 is SGHNT, CDR2 YYREEE (reference sequence). CDR3 bases: TGTGCCAGCAGCTTTGGGTTTGGGCAGCCCCAGCATTTT. It is translated as CASSFGFGQPQHF.

This clone was seen only once. The chain recombines TRBV10-3 with TRBJ1-1; D uncertain. The CDR3 has 11 residues. CDR1 ENHRY and CDR2 SYGVKD come from the germline V gene. V lost 3 bases to trimming and J lost 5 bases, with 4 bases between them. Here the CDR3 reads CAISDRTEAFF. The CDR3 DNA reads as TGTGCCATCAGTGACAGGACTGAAGCTTTCTTT.

V gene TRBV6-6 combines with J gene TRBJ2-1; 9 bases line up with TRBD1. This CDR3 contains 13 residues. V was pared by 6 bases and J by 7 bases, with 4 bases of the junction left unmatched. CDR1 is MNHNY and CDR2 is SVGAGI in the germline V gene (reference sequence). The CDR3 nucleotides read TGTGCCAGCAGCCGGGACAGGGAAAATGAGCAGTTCTTC. It translates to CASSRDRENEQFF.

The V and J genes are TRBV18 and TRBJ2-1, with D perhaps being TRBD1 or TRBD2 (5 bases each). The CDR3 has 14 residues. V gave up 2 bases and J gave up 3 bases, with 8 bases separating them. CDR1 and CDR2 from the germline V gene are KGHSH and LQKENI. The CDR3 DNA is TGTGCCAGCTCACCAAGGGACGGCTACAATGAGCAGTTCTTC. Translation: CASSPRDGYNEQFF.

Only a few counts were recorded for this clone. V and J are TRBV18 and TRBJ1-3; D is possibly TRBD1 (6 bases). The V gene's germline CDR1 is KGHSH and CDR2 LQKENI. The germline V and J ends were trimmed by 2 bases and 0 bases, with 14 bases remaining between them. This CDR3 is built from 17 residues. The CDR3 DNA reads TGTGCCAGCTCACCATCCACGGGGGCGCGCTCTGGAAACACCATATATTTT. Its protein product is CASSPSTGARSGNTIYF. Together with reference TRBV18 and TRBJ1-3, the CDR3 gives the full variable domain: NAGVMQNPRHLVRRRGQEARLRCSPMKGHSHVYWYRQLPEEGLKFMVYLQKENIIDESGMPKERFSAEFPKEGPSILRIQQVVRGDSAAYFCASSPSTGARSGNTIYFGEGSWLTVV.

The chain combines TRBV6-5 with TRBJ1-5; tentative D call: TRBD1 (5 bases). The CDR3 is 15 amino acids. The V gene lost 5 bases and the J gene lost 0 bases, with 11 bases spanning the gap. Germline CDR1 MNHEY, CDR2 SVGAGI. The CDR3 protein is CASSPDTYSNQPQHF. The CDR3 region has the DNA TGTGCCAGCAGTCCGGACACTTATAGCAATCAGCCCCAGCATTTT.

The chain joins TRBV5-1 to TRBJ2-2, with TRBD2 matching over 7 bases. The CDR3 covers 16 residues. Germline assignment: CDR1 SGHRS and CDR2 YFSETQ. The V segment lost 0 bases and the J segment 1 base; nucleotides outside the gene matches: 3. CDR3 region: CASSLDGGRNTGELFF. As DNA, the CDR3 is TGCGCCAGCAGCTTGGACGGCGGGAGGAACACCGGGGAGCTGTTTTTT.

J is TRBJ2-1 and V is TRBV6-5, with D uncertain. From germline, CDR1 is MNHEY and CDR2 SVGAGI. V was pared by 2 bases and J by 7 bases, with 12 bases between. The CDR3 runs 14 residues. The DNA of the CDR3 is TGTGCCAGCAGTTACGGTTCTAGGGCAAATGAGCAGTTCTTC. It yields the protein CASSYGSRANEQFF.

The CDR3 is CASSLGTQSNQPQHF. In nucleotides, the CDR3 is TGCGCCAGCAGCTTGGGGACTCAGAGCAATCAGCCCCAGCATTTT. The rearrangement uses TRBV5-1 and TRBJ1-5; D remains unclear. Germline loops: CDR1 SGHRS, CDR2 YFSETQ. With 0 bases removed from V and 1 base from J, the gap between germline ends came to 8 bases. The CDR3 has 15 amino acids. Combining the CDR3 with reference TRBV5-1 and TRBJ1-5 gives the whole variable domain KAGVTQTPRYLIKTRGQQVTLSCSPISGHRSVSWYQQTPGQGLQFLFEYFSETQRNKGNFPGRFSGRQFSNSRSEMNVSTLELGDSALYLCASSLGTQSNQPQHFGDGTRLSIL.

This chain uses TRBV29-1 with TRBJ2-1, with D perhaps matching TRBD1 or TRBD2 (6 bases each). Germline V gene sequence: CDR1 SQVTM, CDR2 ANQGSEA. V was shortened by 4 bases and J by 0 bases, with 10 bases between the two germline ends. CDR3 length: 14 residues. The CDR3 DNA reads as TGCAGCGTTGCAGGGGAGGTCTCCTACAATGAGCAGTTCTTC. Protein: CSVAGEVSYNEQFF.

The V and J genes are TRBV7-9 and TRBJ2-1; TRBD2 matches 7 bases. With V trimmed by 5 bases and J by 3 bases, 7 bases remained unmatched. Germline CDR1 reads SEHNR; CDR2 reads FQNEAQ (reference sequence). The CDR3 totals 15 residues. The CDR3, as DNA: TGTGCCAGCAGCCCCCCCGGACTAGGCTACAATGAGCAGTTCTTC. Protein: CASSPPGLGYNEQFF.

V and J are TRBV4-1 and TRBJ2-5, with 9 bases lining up with TRBD1. The J call is uncertain, as TRBJ2-7 better fits the DNA end. The CDR3 length is 17 residues. Germline-derived CDR1 and CDR2 are MGHRA and YSYEKL. The CDR3 DNA follows: TGCGCCAGCAGCCAAGGGACTACTGGACAGGGGAGCTACGAGCAGTACTTC. Residues: CASSQGTTGQGSYEQYF.

V gene TRBV5-1 combines with J gene TRBJ1-2; no reliable D call. The germline V gene has CDR1 SGHRS and CDR2 YFSETQ. The CDR3 is made up of 14 amino acids. V dropped 4 bases and J dropped 1 base, with 11 bases sitting between them. The CDR3 nucleotides read TGCGCCAGCAGCACCTACACGGATAACTATGGCTACACCTTC. Amino acids: CASSTYTDNYGYTF.

This sequence joins TRBV11-3 and TRBJ2-1, with a possible D match to TRBD2 (5 bases). The CDR3 spans 13 residues. V was clipped by 5 bases and J by 9 bases, with 14 bases between them. Looked up from germline, CDR1 is SGHNT and CDR2 is YENEEA. This CDR3 reads CASSPRELGEQFF. DNA of the CDR3: TGTGCCAGCAGCCCCAGAGAACTAGGTGAGCAGTTCTTC.

The chain employs TRBV28 and TRBJ2-1, with 7 bases identical to TRBD2. Germline CDR1 and CDR2: MDHEN and SYDVKM. This CDR3 has 19 residues. V lost 2 bases, J lost 4 bases, and 17 bases stayed unmatched. CDR3 residues: CASSLGVLPASGDYNEQFF. CDR3 nucleotides: TGTGCCAGCAGTTTAGGAGTCCTCCCTGCTAGCGGAGATTACAATGAGCAGTTCTTC. The full variable domain, with the rest looked up from reference TRBV28 and TRBJ2-1, is DVKVTQSSRYLVKRTGEKVFLECVQDMDHENMFWYRQDPGLGLRLIYFSYDVKMKEKGDIPEGYSVSREKKERFSLILESASTNQTSMYLCASSLGVLPASGDYNEQFFGPGTRLTVL.